These T cell receptor beta chains were read from a single sample in a study of T cell responses to AZD1222 COVID-19 vaccine. Clones were read by immunoSEQ multiplex PCR, and TCRdb kept only the in-frame ones, dropping some. The sample includes 150,000 to 250,000 clones, 80% to 95% of them seen just once. The input for sequencing was peripheral blood, taken 28 days after the second AZD1222 dose. These receptors came from an adult who received the AZD1222 COVID-19 vaccine. Each CDR3 is given with its conserved first and last residue. A D gene is named only where the DNA matches it firmly. The size entry is marked missing in some rows and otherwise reads once, few, many or a size class.

j_call: TRBJ1-5
clone_size: -
d_call: -
v_call: TRBV5-6
cdr3_nt: TGTGCCAGCAGCTCCTTGGGGACCCCTAATCAGCCCCAGCATTTT
cdr3_aa: CASSSLGTPNQPQHF

j_call: TRBJ1-2
clone_size: -
d_call: -
v_call: TRBV3-1/TRBV3-2
cdr3_nt: TGTGCCAGCAGCCTTAAACCGGGACGTACTTTTTATGGCTACACCTTC
cdr3_aa: CASSLKPGRTFYGYTF

j_call: TRBJ1-2
clone_size: -
d_call: -
v_call: TRBV24-1
cdr3_nt: TGTGCCACCAGTGATTTGTCGCGGATTAACTATGGCTACACCTTC
cdr3_aa: CATSDLSRINYGYTF

j_call: TRBJ2-1
clone_size: -
d_call: TRBD2
v_call: TRBV24-1
cdr3_nt: TGTGCCACCAGTGGAAATAGCGGGAGCAAGAACAATGAGCAGTTCTTC
cdr3_aa: CATSGNSGSKNNEQFF

j_call: TRBJ1-4
clone_size: -
d_call: -
v_call: TRBV27
cdr3_nt: TGTGCCAGCAGTTTAAGGGGGGCCCTTAATGAAAAACTGTTTTTT
cdr3_aa: CASSLRGALNEKLFF

j_call: TRBJ2-7
clone_size: -
d_call: TRBD2
v_call: TRBV7-2
cdr3_nt: TGTGCCAGCAGCTTAGTACAGTCGGCTAGCGGGAGCCCGGCCTACGAGCAGTACTTC
cdr3_aa: CASSLVQSASGSPAYEQYF

j_call: TRBJ2-1
clone_size: -
d_call: -
v_call: TRBV11-3
cdr3_nt: TGTGCCAGCAGCTTTGGGACCTCCTACAATGAGCAGTTCTTC
cdr3_aa: CASSFGTSYNEQFF

j_call: TRBJ1-1
clone_size: few
d_call: -
v_call: TRBV2
cdr3_nt: TGTGCCAGCACCGCTGAGGGGGGAGAAGCTTTCTTT
cdr3_aa: CASTAEGGEAFF

j_call: TRBJ1-2
clone_size: -
d_call: TRBD1
v_call: TRBV6-5
cdr3_nt: TGTGCCGGACGGGGGACAGGGGTCTATGGCTACACCTTC
cdr3_aa: CAGRGTGVYGYTF

j_call: TRBJ2-7
clone_size: -
d_call: -
v_call: TRBV7-3
cdr3_nt: TGTGCCAGCAGCATAGGGGCCGGGACAATTCTAGAGCAGTACTTC
cdr3_aa: CASSIGAGTILEQYF

j_call: TRBJ1-1
clone_size: -
d_call: -
v_call: TRBV11-3
cdr3_nt: TGTGCCAGCAGCCCGGACACTGAAGCTTTCTTT
cdr3_aa: CASSPDTEAFF

j_call: TRBJ2-3
clone_size: -
d_call: -
v_call: TRBV21-1
cdr3_nt: TGTGCCAGCAGCAAAGGGCACCCGGGGGGAACAGATACGCAGTATTTT
cdr3_aa: CASSKGHPGGTDTQYF

j_call: TRBJ2-3
clone_size: -
d_call: TRBD2
v_call: TRBV11-3
cdr3_nt: TGTGCCAGCAGCTTAGGCGGGAGGAATACAGATACGCAGTATTTT
cdr3_aa: CASSLGGRNTDTQYF

j_call: TRBJ1-1
clone_size: -
d_call: -
v_call: TRBV25-1
cdr3_nt: TGTGCCAGCAGTGAAGGACAGACGAACACTGAAGCTTTCTTT
cdr3_aa: CASSEGQTNTEAFF

j_call: TRBJ2-3
clone_size: -
d_call: TRBD2
v_call: TRBV5-1
cdr3_nt: TGCGCCAGCAGCGCTAGCGGGAGTCGGACAGATACGCAGTATTTT
cdr3_aa: CASSASGSRTDTQYF

j_call: TRBJ2-5
clone_size: -
d_call: -
v_call: TRBV3-1/TRBV3-2
cdr3_nt: TGTGCCAGCAGCCCCCAGGGATTGGGAGCCCAAGAGACCCAGTACTTC
cdr3_aa: CASSPQGLGAQETQYF

j_call: TRBJ2-7
clone_size: -
d_call: TRBD2
v_call: TRBV28
cdr3_nt: TGTGCCAGCAGGGTAGCGGGTGCCTACGAGCAGTACTTC
cdr3_aa: CASRVAGAYEQYF

j_call: TRBJ2-1
clone_size: once
d_call: -
v_call: TRBV5-1
cdr3_nt: TGCGCCAGCAGCCTCCGGACGCCCGCGGACAGTGAGCAGTTCTTC
cdr3_aa: CASSLRTPADSEQFF

j_call: TRBJ1-6
clone_size: once
d_call: -
v_call: TRBV30
cdr3_nt: TGTGCCTGGACTGGGGCCGGTTCACCCCTCCACTTT
cdr3_aa: CAWTGAGSPLHF

j_call: TRBJ1-1
clone_size: -
d_call: -
v_call: TRBV7-8
cdr3_nt: TGTGCCAGCAAACCTCGGGAGGGGAACACTGAAGCTTTCTTT
cdr3_aa: CASKPREGNTEAFF

j_call: TRBJ2-7
clone_size: -
d_call: TRBD2
v_call: TRBV10-3
cdr3_nt: TGTGCCATCAGTGAGTCTAACCCAGCGGGAGTTTACGAGCAGTACTTC
cdr3_aa: CAISESNPAGVYEQYF

j_call: TRBJ2-5
clone_size: -
d_call: -
v_call: TRBV19
cdr3_nt: TGTGCCAGTAGTATAATGGGCAGTCAGGAGACCCAGTACTTC
cdr3_aa: CASSIMGSQETQYF

j_call: TRBJ1-6
clone_size: -
d_call: -
v_call: TRBV4-3
cdr3_nt: TGCGCCAGCAGCCAATCTAGCACGAATTATAATTCACCCTTCCACTTT
cdr3_aa: CASSQSSTNYNSPFHF

j_call: TRBJ1-2
clone_size: -
d_call: TRBD1
v_call: TRBV28
cdr3_nt: TGTGCCAGCAGTTGGGACAGGTCGGACTACACCTTC
cdr3_aa: CASSWDRSDYTF

j_call: TRBJ2-7
clone_size: -
d_call: -
v_call: TRBV7-2
cdr3_nt: TGTGCCAGCAGCCAAATTGGGGTAACCCCCTCCTACGAGCAGTACTTC
cdr3_aa: CASSQIGVTPSYEQYF

j_call: TRBJ1-2
clone_size: -
d_call: -
v_call: TRBV10-2
cdr3_nt: TGCGCCAGCACAGAAGATCTCTCCTATGATGGCTACACCTTC
cdr3_aa: CASTEDLSYDGYTF

j_call: TRBJ1-5
clone_size: -
d_call: -
v_call: TRBV23-1
cdr3_nt: TGCGCCAGCAGTCCTTACCCGACCCGTAGCAATCAGCCCCAGCATTTT
cdr3_aa: CASSPYPTRSNQPQHF

j_call: TRBJ2-2
clone_size: -
d_call: TRBD2
v_call: TRBV5-1
cdr3_nt: TGCGCCAGCAGCTTGGGGCTAGCGGAGGGCAACACCGGGGAGCTGTTTTTT
cdr3_aa: CASSLGLAEGNTGELFF

j_call: TRBJ2-1
clone_size: -
d_call: -
v_call: TRBV7-3
cdr3_nt: TGTGCCAGCAGCTTAATTGGGACAACCTCCGGTGAGCAGTTCTTC
cdr3_aa: CASSLIGTTSGEQFF

j_call: TRBJ2-7
clone_size: -
d_call: -
v_call: TRBV5-4
cdr3_nt: TGTGCCAGCAGCCCCGGTGGTTCCTACGAGCAGTACTTC
cdr3_aa: CASSPGGSYEQYF

j_call: TRBJ2-1
clone_size: once
d_call: -
v_call: TRBV18
cdr3_nt: TGTGCCAGCTCACCAAGGCAGGGCCAAGGCAATGAGCAGTTCTTC
cdr3_aa: CASSPRQGQGNEQFF